This is a list of T cell receptor beta chains from one sample in a study of T cells after yellow fever vaccination. TCRdb reprocessed the 5' RACE reads via MiXCR and lists one record per CDR3 protein. The sample includes roughly 32,000 distinct CDR3 sequences, about 10% of them seen just once. The specimen comprised PBMCs, either bulk or a sorted T-cell subset (CD4+, CD8+, memory, or dextramer-sorted; not recorded which), sampled around 14 days after the first yellow fever vaccination. The receptors derive from a young man who received the YFV17D yellow fever vaccine. Each CDR3 is given without its conserved first and last residue. Size is stated for part of the rows, as once, few or many counts, or as a class when the clone is expanded.

clone size: many; V gene: TRBV29-1; J gene: TRBJ2-6; CDR3 protein: SVVLGGGGANVLT
clone size: many; V gene: TRBV11-2; J gene: TRBJ2-5; CDR3 protein: ASSLPTGGRTQY
clone size: many; V gene: TRBV6-5; J gene: TRBJ1-1; CDR3 protein: ASSYSGPQGVYTEAF
clone size: medium-sized; V gene: TRBV7-2; J gene: TRBJ2-3; CDR3 protein: ASSPDRNTDTQY
clone size: many; V gene: TRBV7-2; J gene: TRBJ1-3; CDR3 protein: ASSVMSRLGNTIY
clone size: many; V gene: TRBV5-1; J gene: TRBJ1-4; CDR3 protein: ASSYLGVSREKLF
clone size: medium-sized; V gene: TRBV6-4; J gene: TRBJ2-2; CDR3 protein: ASSDGTSTGELF
clone size: many; V gene: TRBV29-1; J gene: TRBJ1-1; CDR3 protein: SVDRSFGAF
clone size: many; V gene: TRBV27; J gene: TRBJ1-3; CDR3 protein: ASSLYSSGNTIY
clone size: many; V gene: TRBV9; J gene: TRBJ1-2; CDR3 protein: ASSTGVPRGGYT
clone size: many; V gene: TRBV7-2; J gene: TRBJ1-4; CDR3 protein: ASSRTGISPKLF
clone size: many; V gene: TRBV20-1; J gene: TRBJ2-1; CDR3 protein: SQQGTYNEQF
clone size: many; V gene: TRBV7-2; J gene: TRBJ2-3; CDR3 protein: ASSLSSGGADTQY
clone size: many; V gene: TRBV20-1; J gene: TRBJ1-5; CDR3 protein: SASPGEGPYHSQH
clone size: many; V gene: TRBV18; J gene: TRBJ2-1; CDR3 protein: ASSPGGQGFNEQF
clone size: medium-sized; V gene: TRBV4-3; J gene: TRBJ2-5; CDR3 protein: ASSRGQQETQY
clone size: many; V gene: TRBV7-9; J gene: TRBJ1-1; CDR3 protein: ASSPDGTEAF
clone size: many; V gene: TRBV5-1; J gene: TRBJ2-5; CDR3 protein: ASSFSGTAQETQY
clone size: many; V gene: TRBV4-2; J gene: TRBJ2-7; CDR3 protein: ASSPGLAGGEQY
clone size: many; V gene: TRBV4-3; J gene: TRBJ2-7; CDR3 protein: ASSQSGVSYEQY
clone size: many; V gene: TRBV20-1; J gene: TRBJ2-3; CDR3 protein: SASRVPHPDTQY
clone size: many; V gene: TRBV16; J gene: TRBJ2-7; CDR3 protein: ASSQAGAQHEQY
clone size: many; V gene: TRBV9; J gene: TRBJ1-1; CDR3 protein: ASSSSVGGFTEAF
clone size: many; V gene: TRBV5-1; J gene: TRBJ2-1; CDR3 protein: ASRPPGTRYNEQF
clone size: medium-sized; V gene: TRBV15; J gene: TRBJ2-7; CDR3 protein: ATSRGQRTYEQY
clone size: many; V gene: TRBV2; J gene: TRBJ2-7; CDR3 protein: ASSEAHGSYEQY
clone size: many; V gene: TRBV7-2; J gene: TRBJ1-2; CDR3 protein: ASTQSGGNYGYT
clone size: many; V gene: TRBV24-1; J gene: TRBJ2-3; CDR3 protein: ATSALFGGDRGTDTQY
clone size: many; V gene: TRBV7-9; J gene: TRBJ1-1; CDR3 protein: ASSLQGDTEAF
clone size: many; V gene: TRBV12-3/TRBV12-4; J gene: TRBJ1-1; CDR3 protein: ASSLGGNTEAF
clone size: many; V gene: TRBV7-2; J gene: TRBJ1-6; CDR3 protein: ASRLTGGSYNSPLH
clone size: .; V gene: TRBV20-1; J gene: TRBJ2-3; CDR3 protein: SAISGTSGGTDTQY
clone size: many; V gene: TRBV6-2/TRBV6-3; J gene: TRBJ2-2; CDR3 protein: ASSRLASNTGELF
clone size: many; V gene: TRBV11-2; J gene: TRBJ2-3; CDR3 protein: ASSSREFPDTQY
clone size: many; V gene: TRBV5-1; J gene: TRBJ1-2; CDR3 protein: ASSLEQNYGYT
clone size: many; V gene: TRBV6-1; J gene: TRBJ2-1; CDR3 protein: ASSGNRRGSYNEQF
clone size: many; V gene: TRBV24-1; J gene: TRBJ2-1; CDR3 protein: ATSVTGTGHLSSYNEQF
clone size: many; V gene: TRBV7-9; J gene: TRBJ2-5; CDR3 protein: ASSPSVRKGETQY
clone size: many; V gene: TRBV7-2; J gene: TRBJ1-1; CDR3 protein: ASTMRTGNTEAF